This record concerns one T cell receptor (beta chain) sequence. Profiling relied on immunoSEQ multiplex PCR, and the TCRdb table lists in-frame clones only, not all of them. The data hold fewer than 80,000 clones, with 70% to 85% observed a single time. These data originate in a study of blood T cell repertoires in COVID-19. Looking at the study overall: The study drew acute and convalescent COVID-19 samples from the United States, Italy and Spain.

Specimen: peripheral blood. The clonotype originates from a man aged 50 to 59 with COVID-19, enrolled during active disease.

The CDR3 DNA reads TGTGCCAGCAGCGTCCTAGCGGGGGCCCCCTACGAGCAGTACTTC. Protein sequence: CASSVLAGAPYEQYF. The chain is built from TRBV9 and TRBJ2-7, with 10 positions matching TRBD2. The CDR3 loop spans 15 amino acids. The germline V gene encodes CDR1 SGDLS and CDR2 YYNGEE. V lost 2 bases, J lost 2 bases, and 4 bases stayed unmatched.